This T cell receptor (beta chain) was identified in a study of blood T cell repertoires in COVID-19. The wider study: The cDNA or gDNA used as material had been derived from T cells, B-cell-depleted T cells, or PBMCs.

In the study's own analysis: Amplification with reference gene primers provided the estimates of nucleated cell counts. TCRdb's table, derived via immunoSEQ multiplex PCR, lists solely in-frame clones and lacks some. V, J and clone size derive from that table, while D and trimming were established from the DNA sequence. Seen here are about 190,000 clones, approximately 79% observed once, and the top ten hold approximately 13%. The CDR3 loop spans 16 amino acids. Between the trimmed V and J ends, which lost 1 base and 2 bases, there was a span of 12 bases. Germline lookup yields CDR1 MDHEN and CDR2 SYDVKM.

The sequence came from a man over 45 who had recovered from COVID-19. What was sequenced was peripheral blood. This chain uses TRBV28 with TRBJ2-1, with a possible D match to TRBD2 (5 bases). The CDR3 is CASSLFSPGTYNEQFF. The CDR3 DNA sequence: TGTGCCAGCAGTTTATTCTCCCCCGGGACCTACAATGAGCAGTTCTTC.